The next 12 T cell receptor beta chains were all read from a single sample in a study of identical twins. TCRdb analysed the 5' RACE reads with MiXCR anew, one entry per CDR3 protein. The table shows more than 650,000 distinct CDR3 sequences, with 6% to 6.5% occurring only once. Sequencing was carried out using naive T cells sorted from blood. Receptors were obtained from a man younger than 35 in good health.

This clonotype was detected ten times or more. This rearrangement joins TRBV29-1 to TRBJ1-1; weak D call: TRBD1 (6 bases). Germline V lookup: CDR1 SQVTM, CDR2 ANQGSEA. V lost 1 base and J lost 6, with 15 bases in between. The CDR3 is 14 amino acids. The CDR3, as DNA: TGCAGCGTTGAAGGACAGGTTTCGGGGGCTGAAGCTTTCTTT. Amino acids: CSVEGQVSGAEAFF.

V gene TRBV4-3 combines with J gene TRBJ1-1; weak D call: TRBD1 (6 bases). Germline loops: CDR1 LGHNA, CDR2 YSLEER. Trimming took off 0 bases at V and 1 base at J, with 12 bases between the two ends. The CDR3 runs 16 residues. The CDR3 here is CASSQDRRTANTEAFF. In DNA form, the CDR3 reads TGCGCCAGCAGCCAAGATCGTAGGACAGCGAACACTGAAGCTTTCTTT.

This clonotype was seen repeatedly, ten times or more. This chain links TRBV27 with TRBJ2-7; D perhaps matches TRBD2 (5 bases). CDR3 length: 13 amino acids. Germline CDR1 is MNHEY and CDR2 is SMNVEV (reference sequence). The V end was cut by 5 bases, the J end by 3 bases, with 11 bases between. The CDR3 coding sequence is TGTGCCAGCAGTAGAAGGGAGAGCTACGAGCAGTACTTC. Amino acids: CASSRRESYEQYF.

In the case of this clonotype: In this CDR3 the conserved last residue, phenylalanine or tryptophan, is missing, so a read error is likely. The J gene is TRBJ2-5, the V gene TRBV5-1; D unclear. CDR1 SGHRS and CDR2 YFSETQ come from the germline V gene. Trimming took off 0 bases at V and 5 bases at J, with 5 bases between the two ends. There are 12 residues in the CDR3. The chain's CDR3 is CASSLARETQYL. DNA for the CDR3: TGCGCCAGCAGCTTGGCTCGGGAGACCCAGTACTTG.

In regard to this clonotype: A read error may be the cause here, since a much bigger clone is one base away. The chain joins TRBV7-9 to TRBJ2-7; D is perhaps TRBD1 or TRBD2 (5 bases each). The germline CDR1 and CDR2 sequences are SEHNR and FQNEAQ (reference sequence). The CDR3 contains 16 residues. CDR3 sequence: CVSSQARGDWGYEQYF. Written as DNA, the CDR3 is TGTGTCAGCAGCCAGGCACGGGGCGATTGGGGCTACGAGCAGTACTTC.

In its sample, this clonotype was seen a few times. The genes are TRBV5-1 and TRBJ1-2, with TRBD1 matching over 10 bases. V was pared by 4 bases and J by 8 bases, with 14 bases of the junction left unmatched. This CDR3 contains 16 residues. Per germline, CDR1 SGHRS and CDR2 YFSETQ. The CDR3 DNA reads TGCGCCAGCAGCAGCCGGGACAGGGGACTTATGGGGGGCTACACCTTC. Its protein is CASSSRDRGLMGGYTF.

This clonotype has ten or more counts. This sequence joins TRBV24-1 and TRBJ2-5, with TRBD1 identical over 7 bases. The V and J ends lost 4 bases and 4 bases, in that order; junction bases with no gene match: 8. This CDR3 is built from 15 residues. CDR1 KGHDR and CDR2 SFDVKD come from the germline V gene. CDR3 sequence: CATSEPTGFGETQYF. The CDR3 bases are TGTGCCACCAGTGAGCCGACAGGGTTTGGAGAGACCCAGTACTTC.

V and J are TRBV5-1 and TRBJ2-6; D call uncertain. Per the germline V gene, CDR1 is SGHRS and CDR2 is YFSETQ. The CDR3 sequence is 16 residues long. With 2 bases removed from V and 0 bases from J, the gap between germline ends came to 9 bases. CDR3 sequence reads: CASSFGPASGANVLTF. In nucleotides, the CDR3 is TGCGCCAGCAGCTTCGGACCAGCCTCTGGGGCCAACGTCCTGACTTTC.

The V call is TRBV11-2, the J call TRBJ2-3; D gene unclear. The germline V gene encodes CDR1 SGHAT and CDR2 FQNNGV. Trimming removed 1 base from V and 2 bases from J, with 13 bases in between. The CDR3 spans 16 residues. CDR3 in amino acids: CASSLVGQAFTDTQYF. DNA of the CDR3: TGTGCCAGCAGCTTAGTGGGCCAGGCCTTCACAGATACGCAGTATTTT.

Worth noting for this clonotype: A much larger clone differs by one base, so this may be a read error. The chain is built from TRBV7-2 and TRBJ2-2, with D unclear. The CDR3 has 13 amino acids. Germline V CDR1 and CDR2: SGHTA, FQGNSA. The CDR3 nucleotides read TGTGGCAGCTTACCATACCGTGACGGGGAGCTGTTTTTT. It codes for CGSLPYRDGELFF. Full variable domain (rest looked up from reference TRBV7-2 and TRBJ2-2): GAGVSQSPSNKVTEKGKDVELRCDPISGHTALYWYRQSLGQGLEFLIYFQGNSAPDKSGLPSDRFSAERTGGSVSTLTIQRTQQEDSAVYLCGSLPYRDGELFFGEGSRLTVL.

This clonotype was observed many times. This chain connects TRBV12-3 or TRBV12-4 to TRBJ2-7; 7 positions agree with TRBD1. The CDR3 runs 13 residues. The trim removed 6 bases at V and 6 bases at J, leaving 8 bases unmatched. The CDR3 nucleotides read TGTGCCAGCAGCACAGGGGCGTTTAGCGAGCAGTACTTC. Protein sequence: CASSTGAFSEQYF.

This clonotype has a handful of counts. The rearrangement links TRBV5-1 to TRBJ2-1; TRBD2 aligns across 8 bases. This CDR3 contains 15 residues. Germline V lookup: CDR1 SGHRS, CDR2 YFSETQ. With V trimmed by 2 bases and J by 6 bases, 7 bases remained unmatched. The CDR3 loop reads CASSLRAGALNEQFF. In DNA, the CDR3 is TGCGCCAGCAGCTTACGAGCGGGAGCGCTCAATGAGCAGTTCTTC.